The 12 T cell receptor beta chains reported below all come from one sample, sequenced in a study of CD8+ T cells in alopecia areata. Treatment noted: oral pan-JAK inhibitor, 5-10 mg twice daily. cDNA prepared by RNA extraction and subsequent reverse transcription served as the template for sequencing. The table came from immunoSEQ multiplex PCR; TCRdb's copy has only in-frame clones and leaves some out. The table lists about 92,000 clones, roughly 45% of them singletons. Source: CD8+ T cells sorted from blood, taken at week 24, from a patient treated with tofacitinib. The receptors were gathered from a human donor with alopecia areata.

J is TRBJ1-1 and V is TRBV15; D possibly corresponds to TRBD1 (5 bases). Deletions cut 0 bases from V and 4 bases from J, with 9 bases between. This CDR3 comprises 14 residues. Per the germline V gene, CDR1 is LNHNV and CDR2 is YYDKDF (reference sequence). CDR3 sequence reads: CATSRDLGATEAFF. Written as DNA, the CDR3 is TGTGCCACCAGCAGAGACCTCGGGGCCACTGAAGCTTTCTTT. Full variable domain (outside the CDR3, taken from reference TRBV15 and TRBJ1-1): DAMVIQNPRYQVTQFGKPVTLSCSQTLNHNVMYWYQQKSSQAPKLLFHYYDKDFNNEADTPDNFQSRRPNTSFCFLDIRSPGLGDTAMYLCATSRDLGATEAFFGQGTRLTVV.

This clone occurred a few times. The chain employs TRBV6-1 and TRBJ2-2; D is ambiguous. Trimming stripped 4 bases from V and 6 bases from J, with 12 bases between. The germline V gene has CDR1 MNHNS and CDR2 SASEGT. The CDR3 is 14 amino acids. The CDR3, as DNA: TGTGCCAGCAGTGCTAGTAGCTCACCCGGGGAGCTGTTTTTT. Translated: CASSASSSPGELFF.

This clone was counted a few times. This chain joins TRBV7-9 and TRBJ2-1, with TRBD2 identical over 9 bases. The trim removed 9 bases at V and 8 bases at J, leaving 11 bases unmatched. Per the germline V gene, CDR1 is SEHNR and CDR2 is FQNEAQ (reference sequence). CDR3 length: 14 residues. CDR3 nucleotides: TGTGCCAGTCGGCAAGGACTAGCGACCGATGAGCAGTTCTTC. It specifies CASRQGLATDEQFF.

CDR3 region: CASSLAQGLNTEAFF. The CDR3 bases are TGTGCCAGCAGCTTAGCCCAGGGGTTGAACACTGAAGCTTTCTTT. The chain employs TRBV5-6 and TRBJ1-1; D possibly corresponds to TRBD1 (6 bases). Deletions cut 2 bases from V and 0 bases from J, with 11 bases between. This CDR3 spans 15 amino acids. Per the germline V gene, CDR1 is SGHDT and CDR2 is YYEEEE.

J is TRBJ2-7 and V is TRBV27, with 9 positions matching TRBD1. This CDR3 spans 14 amino acids. With 2 bases clipped from V and 9 bases from J, the junction kept 8 bases outside the gene matches. Per the germline V gene, CDR1 is MNHEY and CDR2 is SMNVEV (reference sequence). Here the CDR3 DNA reads TGTGCCAGCAGTTTAACAACAGGGGGCAGGGGGCAGTACTTC. Translated, it gives CASSLTTGGRGQYF.

This clone has only one observation. The chain joins TRBV4-1 to TRBJ2-7, with 10 bases matching TRBD2. J lost 6 bases, V lost 4 bases, and 15 bases had no gene match. The germline CDR1 and CDR2 sequences are MGHRA and YSYEKL. CDR3 size: 17 residues. The CDR3 protein is CASSPRDGGLAVGEQYF. CDR3 nucleotide sequence: TGCGCCAGCAGCCCGCGGGACGGCGGACTAGCGGTCGGCGAGCAGTACTTC.

The CDR3 coding sequence is TGTGCCAGCAGTACCCCAAGGACAGGCTATGGCTACACCTTC. Encoded protein: CASSTPRTGYGYTF. The chain is built from TRBV6-6 and TRBJ1-2, with 7 bases identical to TRBD1. Trimming took 5 bases from V and 4 from J; bases not matched to a gene: 7. Germline V gives CDR1 MNHNY, CDR2 SVGAGI (reference sequence). The CDR3 contains 14 residues.

V usage is TRBV9 and J usage is TRBJ2-7, with D perhaps TRBD2 (5 bases). Trimming stripped 4 bases from V and 6 bases from J, with 20 bases between. Germline V gene data show CDR1 as SGDLS and CDR2 as YYNGEE. The CDR3 consists of 15 residues. Here the CDR3 reads CASSPGTSQIGEQYF. CDR3 in DNA: TGTGCCAGCAGCCCGGGAACCTCCCAAATCGGCGAGCAGTACTTC. Full variable domain (outside the CDR3, taken from reference TRBV9 and TRBJ2-7): DSGVTQTPKHLITATGQRVTLRCSPRSGDLSVYWYQQSLDQGLQFLIQYYNGEERAKGNILERFSAQQFPDLHSELNLSSLELGDSALYFCASSPGTSQIGEQYFGPGTRLTVT.

This clone occurred a few times. The J gene is TRBJ2-2, the V gene TRBV29-1; TRBD1 agrees at 10 bases. Germline V gene lookup returns CDR1 SQVTM and CDR2 ANQGSEA. After removal of 2 bases from V and 3 bases from J, the junction contained 6 bases not matched to a gene. The length of the CDR3 is 16 residues. The CDR3 here is CSVELTTGGYTGELFF. Here the CDR3 DNA reads TGCAGCGTTGAACTAACGACAGGGGGCTACACCGGGGAGCTGTTTTTT.

This clone turned up a few times. The chain is built from TRBV29-1 and TRBJ2-1; no reliable D call. Germline V gene lookup returns CDR1 SQVTM and CDR2 ANQGSEA. There are 11 residues in the CDR3. With 7 bases removed from V and 5 bases from J, the gap between germline ends came to 9 bases. The CDR3 loop reads CSGDGNNEQFF. CDR3 bases: TGCAGCGGAGACGGAAACAATGAGCAGTTCTTC.

This rearrangement joins TRBV19 to TRBJ1-1; D unclear. V lost 5 bases and J lost 4, with 14 bases in between. The CDR3 consists of 14 residues. CDR1 and CDR2 (germline): LNHDA, SQIVND (reference sequence). In DNA, the CDR3 is TGTGCCAGTAGTCCCATCCGGACCGGCACTGAAGCTTTCTTT. Translated: CASSPIRTGTEAFF.

This clone was seen only a few times. The chain recombines TRBV29-1 with TRBJ2-7, with 7 bases lining up with TRBD1. Germline loops: CDR1 SQVTM, CDR2 ANQGSEA. CDR3 length: 11 amino acids. The V gene end was trimmed by 7 bases and the J gene end by 5 bases; junction bases not matched to a gene: 5. The CDR3 sequence is CSAGQIDEQYF. CDR3 in DNA: TGCAGCGCGGGACAGATCGACGAGCAGTACTTC.